This T cell receptor beta chain stems from a study of Graves' ophthalmopathy and Graves' hyperthyroidism. Study in general: Peripheral blood was obtained at first diagnosis, ahead of any treatment.

Among the exclusions were patients with other autoimmune diseases, uncontrolled infections, pregnancy or lactation. Trimming removed 6 bases at V and 0 bases at J, with 21 bases between. Germline-derived CDR1 and CDR2 are SGHVS and FQNEAQ. The CDR3 has 18 amino acids. For this clonotype: Its antigen is undetermined.

Study-wide results and limits: Blood repertoires reportedly contained most expanded thyroid clonotypes above 0.001 frequency.

The authors amplified TCR beta CDR3 regions from RNA transcripts. HTBI-primed first-round RT-PCR preceded second-round multiplex PCR. TCRdb independently ran MiXCR on the multiplex PCR reads; one entry per CDR3 protein. The table has 600,000 to 700,000 distinct CDR3 sequences, about two fifths seen once. What was sequenced was peripheral blood. The V and J genes are TRBV7-8 and TRBJ1-5; D is perhaps TRBD1 (5 bases). This TCR was recovered from an adult man with Graves' ophthalmopathy. CDR3 amino acids: CASSFAGTSGYSNQPQHF. DNA for the CDR3: TGTGCCAGCAGTTTTGCCGGGACTAGCGGATATAGCAATCAGCCCCAGCATTTT.